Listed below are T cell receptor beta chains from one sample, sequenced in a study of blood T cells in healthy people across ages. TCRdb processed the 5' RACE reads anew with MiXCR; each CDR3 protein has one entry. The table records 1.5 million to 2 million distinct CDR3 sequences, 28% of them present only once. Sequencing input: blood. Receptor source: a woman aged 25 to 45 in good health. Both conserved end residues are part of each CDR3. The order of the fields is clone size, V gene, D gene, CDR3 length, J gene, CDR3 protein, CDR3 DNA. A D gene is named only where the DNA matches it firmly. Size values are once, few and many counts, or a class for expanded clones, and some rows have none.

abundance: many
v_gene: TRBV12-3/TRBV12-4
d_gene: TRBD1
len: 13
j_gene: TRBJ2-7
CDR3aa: CASRTTGGGEQYF
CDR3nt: TGTGCCAGCAGGACGACAGGGGGCGGCGAGCAGTACTTC

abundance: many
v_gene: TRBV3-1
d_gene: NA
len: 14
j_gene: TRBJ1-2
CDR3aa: CASSQFVTGAGYTF
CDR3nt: TGTGCCAGCAGCCAATTTGTCACGGGGGCTGGCTACACCTTC

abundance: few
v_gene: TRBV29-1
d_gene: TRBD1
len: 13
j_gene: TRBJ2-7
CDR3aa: CSVDGQGAGEQYF
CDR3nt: TGCAGCGTAGACGGACAGGGGGCTGGCGAGCAGTACTTC

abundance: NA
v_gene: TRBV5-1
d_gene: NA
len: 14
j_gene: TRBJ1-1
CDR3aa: CTSSLGWQNTEAFF
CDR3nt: TGCACCAGCAGCTTGGGATGGCAGAACACTGAAGCTTTCTTT

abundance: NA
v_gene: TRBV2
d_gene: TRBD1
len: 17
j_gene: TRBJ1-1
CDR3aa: CASSGKGARAGNTEAFF
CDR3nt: TGTGCCAGCAGTGGTAAGGGGGCGCGAGCTGGGAACACTGAAGCTTTCTTT

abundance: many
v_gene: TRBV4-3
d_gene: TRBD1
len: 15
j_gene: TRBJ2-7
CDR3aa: CASSQAGTGPYEQYF
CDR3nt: TGCGCCAGCAGCCAGGCCGGGACAGGGCCCTACGAGCAGTACTTC

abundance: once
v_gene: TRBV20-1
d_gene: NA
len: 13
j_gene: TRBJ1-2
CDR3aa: CGATGPPHYGYTF
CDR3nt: TGCGGTGCTACGGGGCCCCCCCACTATGGCTACACCTTC

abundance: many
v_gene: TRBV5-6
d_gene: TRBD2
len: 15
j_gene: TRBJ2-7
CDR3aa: CASSLRPGLAVEQYF
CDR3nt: TGTGCCAGCAGCCTACGACCCGGACTAGCAGTCGAGCAGTACTTC

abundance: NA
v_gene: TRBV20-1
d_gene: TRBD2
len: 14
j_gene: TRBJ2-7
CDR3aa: CSARSSGATYEQYF
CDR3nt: TGCAGTGCTAGAAGTAGCGGGGCCACCTACGAGCAGTACTTC

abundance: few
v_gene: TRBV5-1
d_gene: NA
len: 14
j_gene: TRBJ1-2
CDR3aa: CASSFFIGDDGYTF
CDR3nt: TGCGCCAGCAGCTTTTTCATCGGGGACGATGGCTACACCTTC

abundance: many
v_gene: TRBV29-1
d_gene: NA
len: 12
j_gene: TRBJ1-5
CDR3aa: CSVSGNNQPQHF
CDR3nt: TGCAGCGTTTCAGGGAACAATCAGCCCCAGCATTTT

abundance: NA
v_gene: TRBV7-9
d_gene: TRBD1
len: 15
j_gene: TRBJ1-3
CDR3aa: CASSSDRGVGNTIYF
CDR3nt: TGTGCCAGCAGCTCAGACAGGGGAGTGGGAAACACCATATATTTT

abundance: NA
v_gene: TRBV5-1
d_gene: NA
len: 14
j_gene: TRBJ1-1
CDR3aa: CASSLEAGKTEAFF
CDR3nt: TGCGCCAGCAGCTTGGAAGCAGGGAAGACTGAAGCTTTCTTT

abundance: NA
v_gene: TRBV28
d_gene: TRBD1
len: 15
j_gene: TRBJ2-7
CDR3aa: CASSDDRESPYEQYF
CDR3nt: TGTGCCAGCAGTGACGACAGGGAAAGTCCCTACGAGCAGTACTTC

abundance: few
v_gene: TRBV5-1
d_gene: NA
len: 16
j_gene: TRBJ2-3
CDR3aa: CASSLARSGGGDTQYF
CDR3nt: TGCGCCAGCAGCTTGGCCAGGTCAGGGGGAGGGGATACGCAGTATTTT

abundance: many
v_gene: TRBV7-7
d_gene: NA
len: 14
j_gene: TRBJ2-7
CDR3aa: CASSPGDRTYEQYF
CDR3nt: TGTGCCAGCAGTCCAGGGGATAGAACCTACGAGCAGTACTTC

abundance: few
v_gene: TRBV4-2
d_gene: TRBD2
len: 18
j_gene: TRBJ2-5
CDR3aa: CASSQDPSGGAERETQYF
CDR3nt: TGTGCCAGCAGCCAAGACCCTAGCGGGGGGGCCGAAAGAGAGACCCAGTACTTC

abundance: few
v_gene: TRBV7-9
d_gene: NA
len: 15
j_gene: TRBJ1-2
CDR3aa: CASSYPGSSVRGYTF
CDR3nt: TGTGCCAGCAGCTATCCCGGGTCCTCCGTTCGTGGCTACACCTTC

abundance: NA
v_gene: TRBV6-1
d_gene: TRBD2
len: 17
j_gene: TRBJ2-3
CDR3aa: CASRRVTGTSGADTQYF
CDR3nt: TGTGCTAGCAGACGAGTAACGGGGACTAGCGGGGCAGATACGCAGTATTTT

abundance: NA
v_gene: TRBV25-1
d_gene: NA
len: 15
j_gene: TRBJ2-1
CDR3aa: CASGPTRVAYNEQFF
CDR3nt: TGTGCCAGCGGACCTACGAGGGTCGCGTACAATGAGCAGTTCTTC

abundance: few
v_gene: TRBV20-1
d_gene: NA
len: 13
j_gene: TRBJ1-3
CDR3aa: CSAPDRRGDTIYF
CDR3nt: TGCAGTGCCCCGGACCGGAGGGGTGACACCATATATTTT

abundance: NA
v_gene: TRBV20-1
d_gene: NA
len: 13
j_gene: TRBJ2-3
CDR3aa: CSARDRGGDTQYF
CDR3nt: TGCAGTGCTAGAGACAGGGGTGGAGATACGCAGTATTTT

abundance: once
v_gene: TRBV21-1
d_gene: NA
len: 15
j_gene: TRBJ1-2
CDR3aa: CASIRTGVHNYGYTF
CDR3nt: TGTGCCAGCATCCGGACAGGGGTCCATAACTATGGCTACACCTTC

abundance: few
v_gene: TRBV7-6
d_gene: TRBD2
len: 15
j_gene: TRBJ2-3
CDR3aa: CASSLGGNLADTQYF
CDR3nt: TGTGCCAGCAGCCTCGGGGGGAATTTGGCAGATACGCAGTATTTT

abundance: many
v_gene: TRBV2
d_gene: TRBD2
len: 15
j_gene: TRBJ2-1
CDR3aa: CASSESGGSYNEQFF
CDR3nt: TGTGCCAGCAGTGAAAGCGGGGGCTCCTACAATGAGCAGTTCTTC

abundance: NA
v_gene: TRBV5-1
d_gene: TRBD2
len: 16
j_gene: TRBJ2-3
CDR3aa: CASSLDPGGLRDTQYF
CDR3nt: TGCGCCAGCAGCTTGGATCCGGGGGGTTTGAGAGATACGCAGTATTTT

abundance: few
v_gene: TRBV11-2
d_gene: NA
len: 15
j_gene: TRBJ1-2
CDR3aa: CASSLDPAGVYGYTF
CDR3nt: TGTGCCAGCAGCTTAGACCCAGCGGGCGTCTATGGCTACACCTTC

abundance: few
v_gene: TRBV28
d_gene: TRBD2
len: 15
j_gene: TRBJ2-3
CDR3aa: CASRGDSGGEDTQYF
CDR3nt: TGTGCCAGCAGGGGAGATAGCGGGGGAGAAGATACGCAGTATTTT